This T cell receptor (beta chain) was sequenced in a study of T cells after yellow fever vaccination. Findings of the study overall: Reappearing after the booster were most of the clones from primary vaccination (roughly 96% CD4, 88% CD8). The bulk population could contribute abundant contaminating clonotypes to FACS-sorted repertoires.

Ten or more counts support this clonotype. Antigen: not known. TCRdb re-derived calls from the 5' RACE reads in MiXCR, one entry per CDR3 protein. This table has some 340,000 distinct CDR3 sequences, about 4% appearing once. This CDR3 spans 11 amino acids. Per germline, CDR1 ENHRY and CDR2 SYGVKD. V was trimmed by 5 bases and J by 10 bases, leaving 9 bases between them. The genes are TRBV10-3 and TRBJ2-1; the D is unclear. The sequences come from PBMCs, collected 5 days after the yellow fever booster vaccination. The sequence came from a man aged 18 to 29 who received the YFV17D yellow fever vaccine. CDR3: CAISTTGEQFF. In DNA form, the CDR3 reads TGTGCCATCAGTACGACCGGGGAGCAGTTCTTC.